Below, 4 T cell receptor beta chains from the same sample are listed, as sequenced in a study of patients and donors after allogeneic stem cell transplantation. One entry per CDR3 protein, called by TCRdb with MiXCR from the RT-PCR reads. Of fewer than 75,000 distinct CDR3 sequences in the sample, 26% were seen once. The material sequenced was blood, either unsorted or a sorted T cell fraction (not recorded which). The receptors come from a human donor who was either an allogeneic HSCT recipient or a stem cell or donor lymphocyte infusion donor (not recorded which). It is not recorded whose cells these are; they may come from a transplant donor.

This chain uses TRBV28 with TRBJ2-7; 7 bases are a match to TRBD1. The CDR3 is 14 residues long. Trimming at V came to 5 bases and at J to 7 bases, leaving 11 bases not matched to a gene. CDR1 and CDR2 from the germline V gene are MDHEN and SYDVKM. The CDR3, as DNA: TGTGCCAGCAGTCCCGGGACAGTGCCTCGGGAGCAGTACTTC. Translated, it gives CASSPGTVPREQYF. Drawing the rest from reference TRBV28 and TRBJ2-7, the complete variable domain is DVKVTQSSRYLVKRTGEKVFLECVQDMDHENMFWYRQDPGLGLRLIYFSYDVKMKEKGDIPEGYSVSREKKERFSLILESASTNQTSMYLCASSPGTVPREQYFGPGTRLTVT.

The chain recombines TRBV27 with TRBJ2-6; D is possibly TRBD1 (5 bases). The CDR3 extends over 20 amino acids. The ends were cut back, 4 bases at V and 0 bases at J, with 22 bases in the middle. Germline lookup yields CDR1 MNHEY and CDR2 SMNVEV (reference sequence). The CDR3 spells CASSSSSLVRTFSGANVLTF. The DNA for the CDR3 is TGTGCCAGCAGTTCAAGCTCTCTGGTCAGGACATTCTCTGGGGCCAACGTCCTGACTTTC.

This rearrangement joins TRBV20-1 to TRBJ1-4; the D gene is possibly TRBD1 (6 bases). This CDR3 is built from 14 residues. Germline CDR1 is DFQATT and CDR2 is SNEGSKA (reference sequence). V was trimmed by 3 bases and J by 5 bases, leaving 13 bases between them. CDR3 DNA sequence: TGCAGTGCTAGGGGGGACACCAGAAATGAAAAACTGTTTTTT. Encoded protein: CSARGDTRNEKLFF.

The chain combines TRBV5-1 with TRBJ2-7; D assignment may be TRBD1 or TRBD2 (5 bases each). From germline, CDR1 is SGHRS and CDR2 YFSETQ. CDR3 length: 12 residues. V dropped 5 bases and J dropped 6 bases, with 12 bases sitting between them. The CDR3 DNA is TGCGCCAGCAGTCCGGGGCGGTTCGAGCAGTACTTC. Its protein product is CASSPGRFEQYF.